This entry concerns a single T cell receptor (beta chain). Its antigen is not identified. The unexposed donors gave CD4+ T cells in about 2011-2019, prior to COVID-19. CD4+ T cells were isolated from the cells after around eleven days of culture. Cells permitting, SARS-CoV-2 S/N and four cold-coronavirus spikes were tested on unexposed-donor CD4+ T cells. This sample is part of a study of CD4 T cells in relation to SARS-CoV-2 and coronaviruses. Looking at the study overall: ViraFEST: roughly ten-day antigen culture of PBMCs, then TCR beta CDR3 sequencing. Negative control cultures got HIV-1 Nef peptides or no peptide.

V trimming: 6 bases; J trimming: 5 bases; junction bases outside the gene matches: 16. Per germline, CDR1 LGHNT and CDR2 FRNRAP. The CDR3 loop spans 18 amino acids. The assay was immunoSEQ multiplex PCR, and TCRdb's table has in-frame clones only and misses some. The repertoire has 15,000 to 20,000 clones, over 75% of them found once; the top ten carry approximately 20%. The rearrangement links TRBV12-5 to TRBJ2-5, with 12 bases that match TRBD2. The sequencing input was CD4+ T cells from PBMCs, cultured in vitro. The sequence came from a human donor in good health. The CDR3 DNA sequence: TGTGCTAGTGGGGCGATATCAGATGGGACTAGCGGGCCTGAGACCCAGTACTTC. Translation gives CASGAISDGTSGPETQYF. The complete variable domain, with remaining parts taken from reference TRBV12-5 and TRBJ2-5, reads DARVTQTPRHKVTEMGQEVTMRCQPILGHNTVFWYRQTMMQGLELLAYFRNRAPLDDSGMPKDRFSAEMPDATLATLKIQPSEPRDSAVYFCASGAISDGTSGPETQYFGPGTRLLVL.